The 29 T cell receptor beta chains below were found in one sample sequenced in a study of shared clonotypes between healthy human individuals (dated by TCRdb to 2018 to 2021). The method was the immunoSEQ multiplex PCR assay. TCRdb mirrors the immuneACCESS table, restricted to in-frame sequences. Some clones are absent from its copies; in checked studies, under half trace to an unresolved V gene, and the reason for the others is unknown. Here the sample has roughly 700,000 clones; approximately 79% occur a single time. The ten largest make up 1.7% of the sample. The sequenced sample was memory CD4+ T cells sorted from blood. The cell subset or site label for this specimen denotes: CD45RA-negative fraction. These receptors originate from a woman aged 25 to 39 in good health.

The J gene is TRBJ1-2, the V gene TRBV19; TRBD1 might be the D (5 bases). Germline CDR1 LNHDA, CDR2 SQIVND (reference sequence). Trimming took 6 bases from V and 4 from J, leaving 12 bases between them. The CDR3 is 13 residues long. In DNA, the CDR3 is TGTGCCAGTAGAGGGGCGAGGCGCTATGGCTACACCTTC. Amino acid sequence: CASRGARRYGYTF.

The chain employs TRBV4-2 and TRBJ1-5; D is undetermined. CDR1 is LGHNA, CDR2 YNFKEQ, per germline. There are 17 residues in the CDR3. Trimming took 4 bases from V and 0 from J, leaving 16 bases between them. CDR3 sequence: CASSPVLQSDSNQPQHF. In DNA, the CDR3 is TGTGCCAGCAGCCCGGTTCTACAGTCGGATAGCAATCAGCCCCAGCATTTT.

The chain links TRBV6-1 to TRBJ1-5; D unclear. The CDR3 length is 16 residues. Germline V lookup: CDR1 MNHNS, CDR2 SASEGT. The V end was cut by 4 bases, the J end by 2 bases, with 15 bases between. The CDR3 nucleotides are TGTGCCAGCAGTGTTGGACTGGGGTCTGGCAATCAGCCCCAGCATTTT. Translated: CASSVGLGSGNQPQHF.

The chain couples TRBV4-1 to TRBJ2-5, with TRBD1 matching 10 bases. J was trimmed by 6 bases and V by 0 bases; bases with no gene match: 7. The germline V gene encodes CDR1 MGHRA and CDR2 YSYEKL. The CDR3 spans 16 residues. This CDR3 reads CASSQDMTGGAQTQYF. The CDR3 coding sequence is TGCGCCAGCAGCCAAGATATGACAGGGGGCGCGCAGACCCAGTACTTC.

The chain employs TRBV2 and TRBJ2-2, with 8 bases lining up with TRBD2. The V segment lost 3 bases and the J segment 5 bases; nucleotides outside the gene matches: 8. The CDR3 is made up of 16 amino acids. Germline CDR1 is SNHLY and CDR2 is FYNNEI. CDR3 nucleotide sequence: TGTGCCAGCAGTGAGGCCCCAGCGGGAGATACCGGGGAGCTGTTTTTT. The encoded protein is CASSEAPAGDTGELFF.

This clone was observed a handful of times. Distinct nucleotide sequences in the sample also encode this CDR3. The chain uses TRBV5-1 and TRBJ2-2; 9 bases fit TRBD2. The CDR3 loop spans 15 amino acids. CDR1 is SGHRS, CDR2 YFSETQ, per germline. Trimming removed 2 bases from V and 4 bases from J; junction bases left unmatched: 3. CDR3 region: CASSLASGITGELFF. CDR3 nucleotides: TGCGCCAGCAGCTTAGCTAGCGGGATCACCGGGGAGCTGTTTTTT.

V gene TRBV2 combines with J gene TRBJ2-7, with D maybe TRBD1 (6 bases). V shed 6 bases and J shed 4 bases, with 34 bases lying between them. CDR3 length: 20 residues. Germline CDR1 and CDR2: SNHLY and FYNNEI. The CDR3 region is CASRVPDAPVQGGKGYEQYF. CDR3 in DNA: TGTGCCAGCAGGGTCCCCGACGCCCCCGTACAGGGTGGTAAGGGGTACGAGCAGTACTTC.

Turning to this clone: Within the sample, other DNA sequences also encode this same CDR3. The chain carries TRBV5-4 and TRBJ2-5; D tentatively fits TRBD1 or TRBD2 (5 bases each). The V gene's germline CDR1 is SGHNT and CDR2 YYREEE (reference sequence). The CDR3 length is 14 residues. Deletions cut 4 bases from V and 1 base from J, with 11 bases between. CDR3 in amino acids: CASSPWGIQETQYF. The CDR3 DNA reads TGTGCCAGCAGCCCATGGGGGATCCAAGAGACCCAGTACTTC.

The V and J genes are TRBV4-1 and TRBJ2-7, with TRBD1 as a possible D gene (5 bases). The CDR3 has 15 amino acids. Trimming stripped 0 bases from V and 5 bases from J, with 14 bases between. The germline CDR1 and CDR2 sequences are MGHRA and YSYEKL. The CDR3 loop is CASSQEGQGWHEQYF. The CDR3 nucleotides read TGCGCCAGCAGCCAAGAGGGGCAAGGGTGGCACGAGCAGTACTTC.

The rearrangement joins TRBV9 to TRBJ2-7; maybe TRBD1 (6 bases). Trimming pared 0 bases from V and 5 bases from J, leaving 24 bases between. This CDR3 is 18 amino acids long. Per germline, CDR1 SGDLS and CDR2 YYNGEE. CDR3 in DNA: TGTGCCAGCAGCGTAGGGTTGAAGGGCAGGGGATTTGGCGACGAGCAGTACTTC. It translates to CASSVGLKGRGFGDEQYF.

V gene TRBV11-2 combines with J gene TRBJ2-1; D remains unclear. This CDR3 has 14 residues. Trimming shortened V by 3 bases and J by 0 bases, and 6 bases separated the two germline ends. CDR1 is SGHAT and CDR2 is FQNNGV in the germline V gene. CDR3 nucleotide sequence: TGTGCCAGCAGCTTGTCCAGCTCCTACAATGAGCAGTTCTTC. This translates into CASSLSSSYNEQFF.

The chain carries TRBV5-1 and TRBJ2-1; 11 bases fit TRBD2. This CDR3 spans 18 amino acids. V lost 6 bases to trimming and J lost 7 bases; unmatched junction nucleotides: 18. The germline V gene has CDR1 SGHRS and CDR2 YFSETQ. CDR3 loop: CASNSGSGGLAGGNEQFF. The CDR3 DNA is TGCGCCAGCAACTCGGGGTCCGGAGGGCTAGCGGGAGGTAATGAGCAGTTCTTC.

This clone was seen a single time. This sequence joins TRBV27 and TRBJ2-5; 8 bases line up with TRBD2. CDR3 size: 14 residues. CDR1 MNHEY and CDR2 SMNVEV come from the germline V gene (reference sequence). Germline trimming cut 9 bases from V and 3 bases from J; bases unmatched to any gene: 9. Written as DNA, the CDR3 is TGTGCCAGGACTGATTCGGGGGGGGAAGAGACCCAGTACTTC. This translates into CARTDSGGEETQYF.

V and J are TRBV30 and TRBJ2-5; the match to TRBD1 covers 9 bases. J gave up 4 bases and V 3 bases, and 6 bases lay outside the gene matches. The CDR3 consists of 14 residues. Germline lookup yields CDR1 GTSNPN and CDR2 SVGIG (reference sequence). The CDR3 nucleotides read TGTGCCTGGAGCCACAGGGGGCTTTTAGAGACCCAGTACTTC. Its protein product is CAWSHRGLLETQYF.

V usage is TRBV4-1 and J usage is TRBJ2-1; 9 bases agree with TRBD2. CDR3 length: 16 residues. Germline CDR1 is MGHRA and CDR2 is YSYEKL. V shed 1 base and J 4 bases; nucleotides not matched to a gene: 5. The CDR3 spells CASSQGPREGYNEQFF. The CDR3 region has the DNA TGCGCCAGCAGCCAAGGGCCGCGGGAGGGATACAATGAGCAGTTCTTC.

This clone was observed a handful of times. The chain has TRBV11-3 and TRBJ2-1; D is ambiguous. The CDR3 covers 14 residues. V lost 4 bases and J 8 bases, leaving 15 bases between the germline ends. Per germline, CDR1 SGHNT and CDR2 YENEEA. This CDR3 is CASSSGPPDDEQFF. Here the CDR3 DNA reads TGTGCCAGCAGCTCCGGGCCCCCGGACGATGAGCAGTTCTTC. Supplemented by reference TRBV11-3 and TRBJ2-1, the full variable domain reads EAGVVQSPRYKIIEKKQPVAFWCNPISGHNTLYWYLQNLGQGPELLIRYENEEAVDDSQLPKDRFSAERLKGVDSTLKIQPAELGDSAVYLCASSSGPPDDEQFFGPGTRLTVL.

This chain uses TRBV27 with TRBJ2-7, with D possibly being TRBD1 or TRBD2 (7 bases each). From germline, CDR1 is MNHEY and CDR2 SMNVEV (reference sequence). Trimming pared 4 bases from V and 4 bases from J, leaving 17 bases between. CDR3 length: 15 amino acids. The CDR3 DNA reads as TGTGCCAGCAGTTCGGAGGGAGGGGGCTGGTACGAGCAGTACTTC. This codes for CASSSEGGGWYEQYF.

A few counts support this clone. The chain recombines TRBV7-9 with TRBJ1-1; a possible D gene is TRBD1 (5 bases). The length of the CDR3 is 14 residues. The germline V gene encodes CDR1 SEHNR and CDR2 FQNEAQ (reference sequence). Trimming removed 5 bases from V and 3 bases from J, with 13 bases in between. Here the CDR3 DNA reads TGTGCCAGCAGCCCCCAAGGGGTCCACACTGAAGCTTTCTTT. It is translated as CASSPQGVHTEAFF.

This clone was seen just once. The J gene is TRBJ2-5, the V gene TRBV11-2; 11 nucleotides agree with TRBD1. V shed 5 bases and J 9 bases; nucleotides not matched to a gene: 5. The CDR3 is 13 residues long. The germline V gene has CDR1 SGHAT and CDR2 FQNNGV. The CDR3 bases are TGTGCCAGCAGCCCCGGACAGGGGGCGGCCCAGTACTTC. Its translation: CASSPGQGAAQYF. Looking up the rest from reference TRBV11-2 and TRBJ2-5 gives the full variable domain: EAGVAQSPRYKIIEKRQSVAFWCNPISGHATLYWYQQILGQGPKLLIQFQNNGVVDDSQLPKDRFSAERLKGVDSTLKIQPAKLEDSAVYLCASSPGQGAAQYFGPGTRLLVL.

The chain joins TRBV7-9 to TRBJ2-7, with D possibly matching TRBD2 (6 bases). In germline, CDR1 is SEHNR, CDR2 FQNEAQ (reference sequence). The CDR3 runs 14 residues. Trimming pared 3 bases from V and 2 bases from J, leaving 11 bases between. The CDR3 DNA sequence: TGTGCCAGCAGCTTTACTAGCCTCCCCTACGAGCAGTACTTC. Translated, it gives CASSFTSLPYEQYF.

The rearrangement links TRBV5-1 to TRBJ2-5; no reliable D call. The DNA matches TRBJ2-7 better at its end, which makes the J call doubtful. In germline, CDR1 is SGHRS, CDR2 YFSETQ. The CDR3 has 13 amino acids. The CDR3 coding sequence is TGCGCCAGCAGCTTTGCAGAGAACTACGAGCAGTACTTC. It yields the protein CASSFAENYEQYF.

The chain employs TRBV27 and TRBJ1-3; D remains unclear. V lost 4 bases, J lost 1 base, and 11 bases lay in between. CDR1 MNHEY and CDR2 SMNVEV come from the germline V gene (reference sequence). The CDR3 loop spans 15 amino acids. The CDR3 coding sequence is TGTGCCAGCAGTTCCGGATTTTCTTCTGGAAACACCATATATTTT. Residues: CASSSGFSSGNTIYF.

The chain employs TRBV9 and TRBJ2-5; D may be TRBD2 (6 bases). Trimming took off 0 bases at V and 4 bases at J, with 16 bases between the two ends. Germline loops: CDR1 SGDLS, CDR2 YYNGEE. This CDR3 has 16 amino acids. The CDR3 bases are TGTGCCAGCAGCGTAGCGCGGGGCGCCGGGATAGAGACCCAGTACTTC. Protein product: CASSVARGAGIETQYF.

This rearrangement joins TRBV7-9 to TRBJ2-3, with unresolved D. V lost 4 bases, J lost 10 bases, and 9 bases lay in between. CDR1 is SEHNR and CDR2 is FQNEAQ in the germline V gene (reference sequence). The CDR3 totals 11 residues. DNA for the CDR3: TGTGCCAGCAGCTCTACATCCTCGCAGTATTTT. As protein: CASSSTSSQYF.

The chain recombines TRBV28 with TRBJ1-5, with 7 bases matching TRBD1. The length of the CDR3 is 15 residues. Per germline, CDR1 MDHEN and CDR2 SYDVKM. The ends lost 3 bases at V and 6 bases at J; junction bases unmatched: 8. The CDR3 DNA is TGTGCCAGCAGTTTTGGAGGGAGGGACAGTCAGCCCCAGCATTTT. It codes for CASSFGGRDSQPQHF.

This chain uses TRBV28 with TRBJ2-1; 11 bases map to TRBD2. CDR1 is MDHEN and CDR2 is SYDVKM in the germline V gene. The CDR3 consists of 16 residues. V was pared by 5 bases and J by 6 bases, with 9 bases of the junction left unmatched. CDR3 residues: CASSAVLAGVSNEQFF. Written as DNA, the CDR3 is TGTGCCAGCAGTGCCGTACTAGCGGGAGTCTCCAATGAGCAGTTCTTC.

The chain links TRBV27 to TRBJ2-1; 10 bases match TRBD2. Germline V gene data show CDR1 as MNHEY and CDR2 as SMNVEV (reference sequence). CDR3 length: 18 amino acids. J lost 7 bases, V lost 0 bases, and 12 bases had no gene match. The CDR3 here is CASSLSLVRAGGLNEQFF. For the CDR3, the DNA is TGTGCCAGCAGTTTATCGTTGGTGAGAGCGGGAGGGCTGAATGAGCAGTTCTTC.

The rearrangement uses TRBV7-3 and TRBJ2-1; D may be TRBD1 (6 bases). CDR3 size: 13 residues. CDR1 SGHTA and CDR2 FQGTGA come from the germline V gene. Deletions cut 5 bases from V and 7 bases from J, with 12 bases between. CDR3 DNA sequence: TGTGCCAGCAGCCCAAGTAGGGGGAATGAGCAGTTCTTC. Encoded protein: CASSPSRGNEQFF.

The V call is TRBV29-1, the J call TRBJ2-3, with D unclear. The CDR3 has 13 residues. From germline, CDR1 is SQVTM and CDR2 ANQGSEA. Trimming took 1 base from V and 2 from J, leaving 7 bases between them. CDR3 DNA sequence: TGCAGCGTTGAAGGCCAGGCCACAGATACGCAGTATTTT. It specifies CSVEGQATDTQYF.